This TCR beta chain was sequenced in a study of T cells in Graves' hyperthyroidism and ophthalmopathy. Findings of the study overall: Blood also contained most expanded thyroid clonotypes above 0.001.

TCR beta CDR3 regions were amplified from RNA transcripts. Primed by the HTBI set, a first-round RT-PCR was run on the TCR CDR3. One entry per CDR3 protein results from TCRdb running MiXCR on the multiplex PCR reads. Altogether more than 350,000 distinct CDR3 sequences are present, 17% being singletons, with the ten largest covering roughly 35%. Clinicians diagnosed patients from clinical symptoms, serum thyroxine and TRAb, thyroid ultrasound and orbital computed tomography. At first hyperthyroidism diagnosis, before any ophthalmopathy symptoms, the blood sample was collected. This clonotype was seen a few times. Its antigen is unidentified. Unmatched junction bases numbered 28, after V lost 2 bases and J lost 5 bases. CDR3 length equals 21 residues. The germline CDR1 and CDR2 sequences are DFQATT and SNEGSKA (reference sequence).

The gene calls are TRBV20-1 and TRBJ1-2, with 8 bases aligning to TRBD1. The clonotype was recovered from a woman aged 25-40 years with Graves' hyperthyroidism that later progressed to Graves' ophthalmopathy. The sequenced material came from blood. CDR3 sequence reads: CSARSKNLWTGQTETPYGYTF. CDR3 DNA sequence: TGCAGTGCTAGATCCAAAAACCTTTGGACAGGGCAAACCGAAACCCCATATGGCTACACCTTC.